This TCR beta chain was obtained from a study of shared clonotypes between healthy human individuals (dated by TCRdb to about 2020). For context, the study as a whole: The cohort included three men and two women between 18 and 49 years of age. To estimate repertoire size and how much clonotypes are shared between individuals, the study performed deep sequencing of blood TCR repertoires from about five healthy adults. Per donor, three plates each were used for CD4 naive and CD4 memory, two for CD8 naive, and one for CD8 memory. Libraries were prepared and TCR repertoires were sequenced by different laboratories using diverse techniques, in order to increase sequencing depth and limit assay-specific biases. Each donor's leukapheresis produced roughly between roughly 0.85 and 9 billion PBMCs.

Using the deep immunoSEQ assay, multiplex PCR amplified TCR CDR3 regions from genomic DNA. For each cell subset, the extracted genomic DNA was distributed evenly across all wells of several immunoSEQ 96-well plates, and each plate served as one replicate. For sorted subsets, about 200 ng genomic DNA, equal to 30,000 or so T cell genomes, was loaded into each replicate PCR. Purified libraries were measured with a Qubit 3.0 fluorometer, size-checked on a Bioanalyzer 2100, and measured again with the KAPA Library Quantification kit. Each immunoSEQ 96-well plate was sequenced on its own single-read 150-cycle Illumina NextSeq 550 flow cell. On the authors' methods: Because the immunoSEQ output held only junctional sequences and lacked quality scores, the filtering could not match the filtering applied to full-length reads. Sequences were annotated with PyIR, a Python wrapper for IgBLAST v1.9, and V/J genes and CDR3 were assigned using IMGT germline references. Any read was removed if the V/J assignment was weak (E-value above 1e-6), the CDR3 was missing, or the read contained stop codons, out-of-frame junctions, or ambiguous translated residues. V3J clonotypes were defined by identical inferred V gene, J gene, and CDR3 amino acid sequence. The percentage overlap between two repertoires was calculated by dividing the number of shared unique clonotypes by the size of the smaller repertoire. Repertoire richness was assessed with RTK rarefaction, the Chao1 estimator, and Recon v2.1 estimates of unobserved clonotypes. Generation probabilities for all TCRbeta clonotypes obtained by the gDNA method from a few donors were computed using OLGA. As stored in TCRdb, this immuneACCESS dataset retains in-frame rearrangements with V and J assigned. A fraction of the clones does not appear; measured against another copy, unresolved V genes explain less than half of the discrepancy, and the remainder lacks a known reason. The V and J calls and clone size come from that table; D and trimming were worked out from the DNA. This sample is represented by around 600,000 clones; around 95% of them were singletons. The leading ten clones occupy approximately 0.11% of the sample.

CD8 naive samples consisted of CD45RO-negative cells that were positively selected for CCR7, yielding a CD45RA+CCR7+ population without TemRA cells. The donors were healthy, HIV-negative adults who had no recently reported acute infections or vaccinations. Every donor was a Caucasian adult residing in Nashville, Tennessee, USA. Blood was obtained by leukapheresis, after which PBMCs were separated by Ficoll-Histopaque density gradient centrifugation and cryopreserved in liquid nitrogen vapor phase. Purity and quantity of every magnetically sorted T cell population were checked by analytical flow cytometry. Genomic DNA was isolated from every sorted fraction and measured by UV absorbance on a Nanodrop 2000c. The germline V gene (reference sequence) specifies MNHEY as CDR1 and SMNVEV as CDR2. From V the trimming removes 4 bases and from J it removes 3 bases, while the gene matches leave 0 bases of the junction unaccounted for. Spanning cysteine to phenylalanine, the CDR3 consists of 14 amino acids. Only the CDR3 portion is preserved as DNA: 42 bases, with reading frame beginning at the first base.

Comment on this clone: Its antigen is still unknown. Within one base of it there is no much larger clone, and no base qualities were kept.

Overall study outcomes, separate from this receptor: When a few donors were compared, the shared fraction of clonotypes was roughly 5% for naive CD4, around 4% for naive CD8, 2.3% for memory CD4, and 0.35% to 0.4% for memory CD8. Estimated clonotype richness was generally larger for naive than for memory subsets. The genetic and exposure-history diversity represented was limited by the small number of donors. Compared with non-shared clonotypes, clonotypes shared by all four sorted-subset donors had higher generation probabilities. Pairwise subsampling led to the expectation that sequencing depth would affect the degree of clonotype sharing among donors. Sampling was restricted to blood, and TCR repertoires in tissues likely differ from the TCR repertoires found in blood. Incomplete sequencing was indicated by rarefaction of sorted-subset datasets, despite the large sequencing depth.

The sample taken for sequencing was naive CD8+ T cells sorted from blood. The cell subset or site label, read with the paper, signifies: CD45RA+CCR7+. The chain joins TRBV27 to TRBJ1-1; the junction holds 12 bases that match TRBD1. This TCR was sampled from a woman aged 25 to 45 in good health. The CDR3 reads CASSWDRGHTEAFF. The nucleotides are TGTGCCAGCAGTTGGGACAGGGGGCACACTGAAGCTTTCTTT.